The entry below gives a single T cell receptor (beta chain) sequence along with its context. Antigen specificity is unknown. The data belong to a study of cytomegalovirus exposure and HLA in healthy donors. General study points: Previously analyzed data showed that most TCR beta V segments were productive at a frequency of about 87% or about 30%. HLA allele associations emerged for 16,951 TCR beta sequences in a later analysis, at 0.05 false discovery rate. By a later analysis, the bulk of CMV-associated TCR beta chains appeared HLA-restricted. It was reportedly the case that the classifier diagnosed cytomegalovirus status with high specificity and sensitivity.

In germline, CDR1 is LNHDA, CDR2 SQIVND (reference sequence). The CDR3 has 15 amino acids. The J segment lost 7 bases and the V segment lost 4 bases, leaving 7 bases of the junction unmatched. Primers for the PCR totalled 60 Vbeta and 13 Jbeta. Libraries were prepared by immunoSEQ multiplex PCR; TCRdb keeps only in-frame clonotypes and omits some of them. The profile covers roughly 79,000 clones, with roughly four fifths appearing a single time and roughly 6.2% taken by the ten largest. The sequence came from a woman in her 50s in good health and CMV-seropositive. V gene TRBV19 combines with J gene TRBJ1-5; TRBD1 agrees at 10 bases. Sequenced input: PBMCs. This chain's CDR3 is CASSTRGQGGQPQHF. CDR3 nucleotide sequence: TGTGCCAGTAGTACGCGCGGACAGGGGGGACAGCCCCAGCATTTT.